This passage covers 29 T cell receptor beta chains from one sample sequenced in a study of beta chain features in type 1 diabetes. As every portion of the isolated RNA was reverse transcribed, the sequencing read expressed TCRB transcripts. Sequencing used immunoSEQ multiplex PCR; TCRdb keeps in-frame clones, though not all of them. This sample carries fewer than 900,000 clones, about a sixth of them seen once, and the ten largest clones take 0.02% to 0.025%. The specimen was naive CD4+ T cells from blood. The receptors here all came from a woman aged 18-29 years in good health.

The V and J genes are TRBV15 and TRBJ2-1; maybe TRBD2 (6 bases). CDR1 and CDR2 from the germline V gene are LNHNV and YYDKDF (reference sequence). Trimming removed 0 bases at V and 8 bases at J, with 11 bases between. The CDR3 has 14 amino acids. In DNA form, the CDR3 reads TGTGCCACCAGCAGAGAAACAGCGGGCGATGAGCAGTTCTTC. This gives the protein CATSRETAGDEQFF.

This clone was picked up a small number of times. The CDR3 spells CASSVGTSSLEAFF. The DNA for the CDR3 is TGTGCCAGCAGCGTAGGGACGTCCTCCCTGGAAGCTTTCTTT. The genes are TRBV9 and TRBJ1-1; D is unresolved. Trimming cost V 0 bases and J 8 bases, with 14 bases left between them. Germline V gene data show CDR1 as SGDLS and CDR2 as YYNGEE. This CDR3 has 14 residues.

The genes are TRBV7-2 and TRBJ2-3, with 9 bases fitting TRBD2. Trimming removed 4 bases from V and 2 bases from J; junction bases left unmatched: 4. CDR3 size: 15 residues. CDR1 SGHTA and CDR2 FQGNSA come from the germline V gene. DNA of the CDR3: TGTGCCAGCAGCTCGCGGGGGGGGCTCACAGATACGCAGTATTTT. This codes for CASSSRGGLTDTQYF.

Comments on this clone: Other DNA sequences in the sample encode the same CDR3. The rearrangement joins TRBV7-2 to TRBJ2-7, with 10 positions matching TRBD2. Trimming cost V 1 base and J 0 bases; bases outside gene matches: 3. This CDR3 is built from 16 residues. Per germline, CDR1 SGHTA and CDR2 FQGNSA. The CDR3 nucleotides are TGTGCCAGCAGCTTAGTGACTAGCGGGTCCTCCTACGAGCAGTACTTC. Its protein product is CASSLVTSGSSYEQYF.

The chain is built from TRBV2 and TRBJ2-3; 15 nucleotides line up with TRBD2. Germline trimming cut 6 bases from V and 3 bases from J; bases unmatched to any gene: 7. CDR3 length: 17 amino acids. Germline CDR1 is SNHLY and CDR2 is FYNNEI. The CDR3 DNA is TGTGCCAGCAGCCGCGGACTAGCGGGAGGGGGAACAGATACGCAGTATTTT. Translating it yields CASSRGLAGGGTDTQYF.

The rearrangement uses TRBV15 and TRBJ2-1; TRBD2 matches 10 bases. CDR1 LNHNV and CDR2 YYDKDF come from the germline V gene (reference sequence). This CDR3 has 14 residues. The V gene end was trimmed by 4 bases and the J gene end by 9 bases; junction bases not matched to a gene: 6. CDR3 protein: CATSTSGSWGEQFF. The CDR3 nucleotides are TGTGCCACCAGCACTAGCGGGAGTTGGGGTGAGCAGTTCTTC.

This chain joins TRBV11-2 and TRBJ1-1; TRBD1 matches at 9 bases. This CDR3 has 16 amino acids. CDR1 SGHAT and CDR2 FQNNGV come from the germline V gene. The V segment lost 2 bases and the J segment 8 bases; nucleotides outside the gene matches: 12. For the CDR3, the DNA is TGTGCCAGCAGCTTATCCCCGACAGGGGGATGGGGAGAAGCTTTCTTT. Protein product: CASSLSPTGGWGEAFF.

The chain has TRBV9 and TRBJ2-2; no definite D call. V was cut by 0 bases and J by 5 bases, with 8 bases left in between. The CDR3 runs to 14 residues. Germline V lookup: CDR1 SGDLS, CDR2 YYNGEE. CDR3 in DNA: TGTGCCAGCAGCGTAGGGAGTGGGACCGGGGAGCTGTTTTTT. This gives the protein CASSVGSGTGELFF. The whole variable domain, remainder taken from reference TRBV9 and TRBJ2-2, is DSGVTQTPKHLITATGQRVTLRCSPRSGDLSVYWYQQSLDQGLQFLIQYYNGEERAKGNILERFSAQQFPDLHSELNLSSLELGDSALYFCASSVGSGTGELFFGEGSRLTVL.

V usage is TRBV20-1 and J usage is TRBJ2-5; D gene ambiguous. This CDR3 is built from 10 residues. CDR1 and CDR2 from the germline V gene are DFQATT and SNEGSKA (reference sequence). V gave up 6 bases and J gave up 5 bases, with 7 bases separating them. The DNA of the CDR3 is TGCAGTGCCGCAAAGGAGACCCAGTACTTC. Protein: CSAAKETQYF.

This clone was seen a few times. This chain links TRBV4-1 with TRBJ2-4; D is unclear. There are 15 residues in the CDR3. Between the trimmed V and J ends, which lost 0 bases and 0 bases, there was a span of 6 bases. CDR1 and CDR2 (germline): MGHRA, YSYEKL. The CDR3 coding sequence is TGCGCCAGCAGCCAAGAACTGCTAGCCAAAAACATTCAGTACTTC. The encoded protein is CASSQELLAKNIQYF.

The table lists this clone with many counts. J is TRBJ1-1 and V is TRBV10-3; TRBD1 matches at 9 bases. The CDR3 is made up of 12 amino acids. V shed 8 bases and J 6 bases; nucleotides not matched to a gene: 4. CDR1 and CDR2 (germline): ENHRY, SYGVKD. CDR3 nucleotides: TGTGCCATCGGGACAGGGTACGCTGAAGCTTTCTTT. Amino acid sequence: CAIGTGYAEAFF.

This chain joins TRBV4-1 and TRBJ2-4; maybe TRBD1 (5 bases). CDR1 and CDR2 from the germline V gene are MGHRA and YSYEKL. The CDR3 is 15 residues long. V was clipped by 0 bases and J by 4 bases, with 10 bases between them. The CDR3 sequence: CASSQEGAGKNIQYF. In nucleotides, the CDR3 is TGCGCCAGCAGCCAAGAAGGCGCAGGGAAAAACATTCAGTACTTC.

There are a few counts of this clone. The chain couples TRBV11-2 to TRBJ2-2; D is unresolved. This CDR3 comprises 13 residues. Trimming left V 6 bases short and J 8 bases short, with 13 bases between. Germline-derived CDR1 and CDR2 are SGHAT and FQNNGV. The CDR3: CASSPTGRGELFF. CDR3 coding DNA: TGTGCCAGCAGTCCGACGGGTCGTGGGGAGCTGTTTTTT.

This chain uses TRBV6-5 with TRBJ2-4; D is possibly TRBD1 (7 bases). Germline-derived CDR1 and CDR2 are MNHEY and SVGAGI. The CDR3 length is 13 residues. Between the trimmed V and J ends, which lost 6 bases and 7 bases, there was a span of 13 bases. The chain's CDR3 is CASRTSGGNIQYF. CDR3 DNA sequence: TGTGCCAGCAGAACCTCAGGGGGGAACATTCAGTACTTC.

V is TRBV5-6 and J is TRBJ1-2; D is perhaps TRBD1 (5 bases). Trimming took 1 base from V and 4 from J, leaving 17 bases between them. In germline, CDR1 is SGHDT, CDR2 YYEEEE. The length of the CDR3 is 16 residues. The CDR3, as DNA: TGTGCCAGCAGCTTGTTCCCAGGGCAGGTGAGCTATGGCTACACCTTC. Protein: CASSLFPGQVSYGYTF.

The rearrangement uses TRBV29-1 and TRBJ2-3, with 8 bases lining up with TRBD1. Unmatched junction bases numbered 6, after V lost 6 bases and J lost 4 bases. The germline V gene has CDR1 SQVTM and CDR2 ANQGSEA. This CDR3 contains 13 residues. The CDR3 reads CSVGDRGADTQYF. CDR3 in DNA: TGCAGCGTGGGCGACAGGGGCGCAGATACGCAGTATTTT.

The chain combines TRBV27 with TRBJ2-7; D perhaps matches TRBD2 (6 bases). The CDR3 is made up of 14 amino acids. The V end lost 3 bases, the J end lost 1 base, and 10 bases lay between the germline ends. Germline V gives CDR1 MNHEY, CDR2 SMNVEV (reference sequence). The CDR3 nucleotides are TGTGCCAGCAGTTTCGGAGGGTCATCCTACGAGCAGTACTTC. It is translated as CASSFGGSSYEQYF.

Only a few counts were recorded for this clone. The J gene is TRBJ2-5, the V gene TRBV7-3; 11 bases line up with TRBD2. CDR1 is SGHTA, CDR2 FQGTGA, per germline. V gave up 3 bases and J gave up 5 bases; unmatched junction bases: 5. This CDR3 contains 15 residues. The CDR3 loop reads CASSFGLAGMETQYF. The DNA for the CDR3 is TGTGCCAGCAGCTTCGGACTAGCGGGTATGGAGACCCAGTACTTC.

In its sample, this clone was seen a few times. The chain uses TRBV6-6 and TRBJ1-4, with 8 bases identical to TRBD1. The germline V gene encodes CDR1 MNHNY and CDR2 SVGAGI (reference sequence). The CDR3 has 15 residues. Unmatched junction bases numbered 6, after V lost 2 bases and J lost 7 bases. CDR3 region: CASSYQGALGEKLFF. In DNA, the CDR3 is TGTGCCAGCAGTTACCAGGGGGCGTTGGGTGAAAAACTGTTTTTT.

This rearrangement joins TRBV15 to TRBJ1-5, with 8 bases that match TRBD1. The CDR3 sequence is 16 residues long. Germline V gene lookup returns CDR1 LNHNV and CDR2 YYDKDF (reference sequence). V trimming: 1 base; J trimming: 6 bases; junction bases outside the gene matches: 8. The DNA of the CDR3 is TGTGCCACCAGCAGAGCGGACAGGGCGAGGGGTCAGCCCCAGCATTTT. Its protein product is CATSRADRARGQPQHF.

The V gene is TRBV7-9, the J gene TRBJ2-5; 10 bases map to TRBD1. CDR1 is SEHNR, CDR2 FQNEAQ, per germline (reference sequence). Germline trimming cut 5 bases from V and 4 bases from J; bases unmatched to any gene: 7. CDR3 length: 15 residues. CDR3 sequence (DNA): TGTGCCAGCAGCACTGACAGGGGGCCTGGAGAGACCCAGTACTTC. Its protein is CASSTDRGPGETQYF.

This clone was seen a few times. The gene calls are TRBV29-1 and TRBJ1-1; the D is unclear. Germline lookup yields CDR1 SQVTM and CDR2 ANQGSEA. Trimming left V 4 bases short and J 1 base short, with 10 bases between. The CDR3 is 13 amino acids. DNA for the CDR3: TGCAGCGTTGCCTGGGCTGCGAACACTGAAGCTTTCTTT. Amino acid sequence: CSVAWAANTEAFF.

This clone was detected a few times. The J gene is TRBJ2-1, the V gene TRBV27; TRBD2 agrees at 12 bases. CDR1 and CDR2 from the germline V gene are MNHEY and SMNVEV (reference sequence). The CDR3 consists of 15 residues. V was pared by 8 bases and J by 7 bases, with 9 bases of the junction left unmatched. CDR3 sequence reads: CASRRTSGIGNEQFF. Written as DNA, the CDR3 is TGTGCCAGCCGTAGGACTAGCGGGATCGGTAATGAGCAGTTCTTC.

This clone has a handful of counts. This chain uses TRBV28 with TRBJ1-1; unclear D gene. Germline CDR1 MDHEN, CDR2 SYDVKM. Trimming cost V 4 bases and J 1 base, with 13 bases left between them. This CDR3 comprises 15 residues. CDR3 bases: TGTGCCAGCAGTTATACCCGTAAGCCGAACACTGAAGCTTTCTTT. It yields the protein CASSYTRKPNTEAFF.

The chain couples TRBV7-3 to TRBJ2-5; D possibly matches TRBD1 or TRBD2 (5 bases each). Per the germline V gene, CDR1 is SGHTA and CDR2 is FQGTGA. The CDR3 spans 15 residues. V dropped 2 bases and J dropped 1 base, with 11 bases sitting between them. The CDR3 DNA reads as TGTGCCAGCAGCTTAGGGGCTAGCAGCCAAGAGACCCAGTACTTC. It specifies CASSLGASSQETQYF.

In DNA form, the CDR3 reads TGTGCCAGCAGCTGGCGACTAGCGGGGATCTCCTACAATGAGCAGTTCTTC. It yields the protein CASSWRLAGISYNEQFF. The chain uses TRBV7-2 and TRBJ2-1; 11 nucleotides match TRBD2. CDR1 is SGHTA, CDR2 FQGNSA, per germline. This CDR3 is built from 17 residues. V dropped 4 bases and J dropped 0; count of bases not matched to a gene: 5.

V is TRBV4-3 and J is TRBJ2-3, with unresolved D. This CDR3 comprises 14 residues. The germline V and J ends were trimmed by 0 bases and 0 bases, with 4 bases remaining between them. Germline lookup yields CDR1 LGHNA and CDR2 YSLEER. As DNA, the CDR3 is TGCGCCAGCAGCCAAGATACTAGCACAGATACGCAGTATTTT. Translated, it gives CASSQDTSTDTQYF.

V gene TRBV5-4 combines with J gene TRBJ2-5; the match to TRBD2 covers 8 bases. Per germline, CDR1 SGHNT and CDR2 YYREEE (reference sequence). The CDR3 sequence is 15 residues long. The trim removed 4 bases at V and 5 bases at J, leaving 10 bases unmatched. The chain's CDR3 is CASSAPGLAEETQYF. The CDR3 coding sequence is TGTGCCAGCAGCGCACCCGGACTAGCAGAGGAGACCCAGTACTTC.

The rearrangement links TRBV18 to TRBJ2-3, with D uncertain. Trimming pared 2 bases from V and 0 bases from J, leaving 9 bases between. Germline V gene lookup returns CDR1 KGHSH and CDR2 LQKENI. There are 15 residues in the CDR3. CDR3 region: CASSPVTESTDTQYF. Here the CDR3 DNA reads TGTGCCAGCTCACCAGTGACCGAGAGCACAGATACGCAGTATTTT.